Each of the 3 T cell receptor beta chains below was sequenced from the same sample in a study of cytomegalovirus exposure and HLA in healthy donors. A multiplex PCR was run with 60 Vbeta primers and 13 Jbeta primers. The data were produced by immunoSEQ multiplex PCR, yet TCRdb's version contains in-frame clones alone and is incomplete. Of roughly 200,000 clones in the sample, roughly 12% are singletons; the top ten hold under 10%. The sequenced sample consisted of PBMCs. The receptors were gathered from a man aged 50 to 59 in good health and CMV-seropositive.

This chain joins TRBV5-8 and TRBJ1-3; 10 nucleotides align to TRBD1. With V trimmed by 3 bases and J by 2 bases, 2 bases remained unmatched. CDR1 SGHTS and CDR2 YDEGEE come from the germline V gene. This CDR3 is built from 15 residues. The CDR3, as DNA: TGTGCCAGCAGCTCCGGACAGGGGGCTGGAAACACCATATATTTT. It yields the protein CASSSGQGAGNTIYF.

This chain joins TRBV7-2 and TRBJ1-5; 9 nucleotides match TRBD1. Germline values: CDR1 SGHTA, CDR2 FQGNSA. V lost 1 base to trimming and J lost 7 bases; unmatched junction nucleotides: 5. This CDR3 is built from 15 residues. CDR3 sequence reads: CASSLGQGGGQPQHF. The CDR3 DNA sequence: TGTGCCAGCAGCTTAGGACAGGGGGGTGGACAGCCCCAGCATTTT.

CDR3 DNA sequence: TGTGCCAGCAGTAGATCAGGGGGCCCCAAGAACACTGAAGCTTTCTTT. The encoded protein is CASSRSGGPKNTEAFF. This chain connects TRBV6-4 to TRBJ1-1; 8 positions agree with TRBD1. Trimming removed 5 bases from V and 1 base from J; junction bases left unmatched: 9. The germline V gene has CDR1 MRHNA and CDR2 SNTAGT. CDR3 length equals 16 residues.